This T cell receptor beta chain was identified during a study of cytomegalovirus exposure and HLA in healthy donors. About the research overall: The 90 to 150 validation repertoires used the same platform as the roughly 720 first-cohort repertoires (as reported by a later analysis).

Assay: immunoSEQ multiplex PCR; the TCRdb copy retains only in-frame clones and omits some. The sample lists approximately 120,000 clones; roughly 90% were seen once. The length of the CDR3 is 11 residues. The germline CDR1 and CDR2 sequences are SGHAT and FQNNGV. Trimming removed 1 base from V and 9 bases from J; junction bases left unmatched: 0. Separate from the 666-subject first cohort, the roughly 120-subject validation cohort was the one that the donors belonged to. The origin of this receptor is a woman aged 18-29 years in good health and CMV-seronegative. Material: PBMCs. The rearrangement uses TRBV11-2 and TRBJ2-7; 7 bases align to TRBD1. The CDR3 protein is CASSLAGGQYF. The CDR3 nucleotides read TGTGCCAGCAGCTTAGCAGGGGGGCAGTACTTC.